This T cell receptor beta chain was captured in a study of blood T cell repertoires in COVID-19. Across the whole study: COVID-19 samples, acute and convalescent, were from the United States, Italy and Spain. Nucleic acid was either cDNA or gDNA, and it came from T cells, B-cell-depleted T cells, or PBMCs.

Original processing notes: Using reference gene primer amplification, nucleated cell counts were estimated. Repertoires were generated with immunoSEQ multiplex PCR, while TCRdb's copy carries only in-frame clones and drops some. V and J calls and clone size follow that table, whereas D and trimming were derived from the DNA. Among around 220,000 clones listed, approximately 80% were seen once. CDR1 is MDHEN and CDR2 is SYDVKM in the germline V gene. Trimming removed 7 bases at V and 4 bases at J, with 15 bases between. This CDR3 is 14 amino acids long. The chain employs TRBV28 and TRBJ2-3, with D hard to call. The source of this sequence is a woman aged 40 to 50 with active or convalescent COVID-19. The sequencing sample was made of peripheral blood. The CDR3 region has the DNA TGTGCCAGCATCTCTTCGAGAGGTGCAGATACGCAGTATTTT. As protein: CASISSRGADTQYF.